The 3 T cell receptor beta chains given below trace back to one sample, sequenced in a study of T cells after yellow fever vaccination. One entry per CDR3 protein, called by TCRdb with MiXCR from the 5' RACE reads. The top ten hold 11% to 15% of the sample, which has 550,000 to 750,000 distinct CDR3 sequences, roughly 14% seen once. The sample here was PBMCs, taken on the day of the yellow fever booster vaccination. Every receptor here comes from a young man who received the YFV17D yellow fever vaccine.

This clonotype was detected only a few times. This chain joins TRBV5-5 and TRBJ2-1; 9 bases match TRBD1. Germline V gene data show CDR1 as SGHKS and CDR2 as YYEKEE (reference sequence). Germline trimming cut 0 bases from V and 6 bases from J; bases unmatched to any gene: 7. CDR3 length: 16 residues. The CDR3 bases are TGTGCCAGCAGCTTGGAGGCCGGGACAGGGTTCAATGAGCAGTTCTTC. Translating it yields CASSLEAGTGFNEQFF.

V and J are TRBV20-1 and TRBJ2-1; D gene ambiguous. Germline CDR1 and CDR2: DFQATT and SNEGSKA (reference sequence). The CDR3 is 11 amino acids. Trimming removed 3 bases at V and 6 bases at J, with 6 bases between. CDR3 loop: CSASKGNEQFF. DNA for the CDR3: TGCAGTGCTAGTAAAGGCAATGAGCAGTTCTTC.

This clonotype occurred a few times. The rearrangement links TRBV7-2 to TRBJ2-7; 11 positions agree with TRBD1. This CDR3 has 16 amino acids. CDR1 is SGHTA and CDR2 is FQGNSA in the germline V gene. With 3 bases clipped from V and 5 bases from J, the junction kept 9 bases outside the gene matches. Written as DNA, the CDR3 is TGTGCCAGCAGCTTGCGCCTCCCGGGACAGGGGGACGAGCAGTACTTC. Translated: CASSLRLPGQGDEQYF.